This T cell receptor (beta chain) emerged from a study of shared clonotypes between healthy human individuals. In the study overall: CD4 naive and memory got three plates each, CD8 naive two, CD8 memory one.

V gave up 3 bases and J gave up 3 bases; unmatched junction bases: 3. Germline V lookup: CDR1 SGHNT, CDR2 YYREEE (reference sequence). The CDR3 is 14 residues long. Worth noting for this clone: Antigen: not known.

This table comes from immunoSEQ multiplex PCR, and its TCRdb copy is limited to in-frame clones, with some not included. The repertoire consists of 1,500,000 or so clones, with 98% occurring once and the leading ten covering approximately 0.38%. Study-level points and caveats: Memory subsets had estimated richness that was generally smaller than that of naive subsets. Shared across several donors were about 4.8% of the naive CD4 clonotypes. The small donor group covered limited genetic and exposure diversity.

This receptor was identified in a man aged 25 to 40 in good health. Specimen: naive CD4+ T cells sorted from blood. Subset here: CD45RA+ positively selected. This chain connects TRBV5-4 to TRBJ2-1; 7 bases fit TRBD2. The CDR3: CASSSGLVYNEQFF. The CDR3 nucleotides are TGTGCCAGCAGCTCTGGACTAGTCTACAATGAGCAGTTCTTC.